This TCR beta chain was obtained from a study of blood T cell repertoires in COVID-19. Looking at the study overall: PBMCs, B-cell-depleted T cells, or T cells provided the cDNA or gDNA that made up the material.

Per the study methods: Counts of nucleated cells, estimated from reference gene primer amplification, were obtained. The assay was immunoSEQ multiplex PCR, and TCRdb's table has in-frame clones only and misses some. V, J and clone size reflect that table, while D and trimming were determined from the DNA. The data contain approximately 200,000 clones, 65% to 85% of them singletons. This CDR3 is 12 amino acids long. V lost 5 bases and J 8 bases, leaving 12 bases between the germline ends. In germline, CDR1 is PRHDT, CDR2 FYEKMQ (reference sequence). This clone was seen a few times. Assignments of participants to cohorts depended upon their own reported clinical history. The recovered donors of Cohort 3 showed two negative PCRs, clearance, or symptom resolution.

The sequenced sample was PBMCs or T cells enriched from blood (not recorded which). V and J are TRBV13 and TRBJ1-1; tentative D call: TRBD1 (5 bases). The clonotype comes from a man between 40 and 49 years old who had recovered from COVID-19. CDR3 sequence reads: CASSLDRGEAFF. The CDR3 DNA sequence: TGTGCCAGCAGCCTTGACAGAGGAGAAGCTTTCTTT.